The clone carrying this TCR beta chain appeared a few times. This record belongs to a study of patients and donors after allogeneic stem cell transplantation. MiXCR was run by TCRdb on the RT-PCR reads, yielding one entry per CDR3 protein. The data contain approximately 21,000 distinct CDR3 sequences, about 28% of them singletons. V gave up 6 bases and J gave up 3 bases; unmatched junction bases: 16. The germline CDR1 and CDR2 sequences are DFQATT and SNEGSKA (reference sequence). This CDR3 contains 17 residues. Input material: blood, either unsorted or a sorted T cell fraction (not recorded which). The chain carries TRBV20-1 and TRBJ2-3; 9 positions agree with TRBD2. The TCR comes from a human donor who was either an allogeneic HSCT recipient or a stem cell or donor lymphocyte infusion donor (not recorded which). It is not recorded whose cells these are; they may come from a transplant donor. CDR3 sequence: CSANDAALAGITDTQYF. CDR3 coding DNA: TGCAGTGCAAACGATGCCGCCCTAGCGGGGATAACAGATACGCAGTATTTT.